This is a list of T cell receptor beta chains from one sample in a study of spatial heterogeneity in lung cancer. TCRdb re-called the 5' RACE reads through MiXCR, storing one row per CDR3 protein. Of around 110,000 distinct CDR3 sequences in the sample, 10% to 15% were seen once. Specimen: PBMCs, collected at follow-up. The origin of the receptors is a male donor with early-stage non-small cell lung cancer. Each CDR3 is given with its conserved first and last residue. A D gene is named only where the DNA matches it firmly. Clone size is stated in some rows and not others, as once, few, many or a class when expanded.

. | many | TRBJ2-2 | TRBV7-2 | CASSLSASIRIAGELFF | TGTGCCAGCAGCTTATCCGCCTCGATCAGAATTGCCGGGGAGCTGTTTTTT
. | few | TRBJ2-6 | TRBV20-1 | CSATGLESSGANVLTF | TGCAGTGCGACAGGACTCGAGAGCTCTGGGGCCAACGTCCTGACTTTC
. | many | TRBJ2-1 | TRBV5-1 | CASSLLQVYNEQFF | TGCGCCAGCAGCTTATTACAGGTTTACAATGAGCAGTTCTTC
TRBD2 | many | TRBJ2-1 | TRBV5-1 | CATGLAGGNEQFF | TGCGCCACCGGACTAGCGGGGGGCAATGAGCAGTTCTTC
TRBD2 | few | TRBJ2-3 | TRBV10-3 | CAISLAGAEDTQYF | TGTGCCATCAGTTTAGCGGGGGCTGAAGATACGCAGTATTTT
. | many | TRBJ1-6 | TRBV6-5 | CATKVQGVNSPLHF | TGTGCCACCAAAGTACAGGGAGTTAATTCACCCCTCCACTTT
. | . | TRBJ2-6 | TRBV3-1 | CASSLESGAGANVLTF | TGTGCCAGCAGCCTCGAGTCGGGGGCTGGGGCCAACGTCCTGACTTTC
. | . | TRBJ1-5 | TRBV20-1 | CSARIGRAHNQPQHF | TGCAGTGCTAGGATAGGACGGGCCCACAATCAGCCCCAGCATTTT
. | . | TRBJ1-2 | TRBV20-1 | CSARPGSTYGYTF | TGCAGTGCCCGTCCCGGCAGTACCTATGGCTACACCTTC
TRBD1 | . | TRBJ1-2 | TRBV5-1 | CASSLGTDYYGYTF | TGCGCCAGCAGCTTAGGGACAGACTACTATGGCTACACCTTC
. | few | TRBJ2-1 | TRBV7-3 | CASSLNNAHRSEQFF | TGTGCCAGCAGCTTAAACAACGCGCACAGAAGTGAGCAGTTCTTC
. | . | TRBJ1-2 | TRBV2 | CASSFYGGAYVGYTF | TGTGCCAGCAGCTTTTATGGGGGGGCCTATGTTGGCTACACCTTC
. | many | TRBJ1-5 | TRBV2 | CASSRDSNQPQHF | TGTGCCAGCAGTCGGGATAGCAATCAGCCCCAGCATTTT
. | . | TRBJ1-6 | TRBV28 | CASSPPNSYNSPLHF | TGTGCCAGCAGTCCCCCAAACTCCTATAATTCACCCCTCCACTTT
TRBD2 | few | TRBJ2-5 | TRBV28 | CASTTPFGGGNQETQYF | TGTGCCAGCACCACCCCTTTCGGGGGGGGCAACCAAGAGACCCAGTACTTC
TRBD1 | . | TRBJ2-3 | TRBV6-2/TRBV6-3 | CAAQQGPSTDTQYF | TGTGCCGCCCAACAGGGGCCTAGCACAGATACGCAGTATTTT
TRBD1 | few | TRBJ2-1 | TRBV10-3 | CAIRISDRANEQFF | TGTGCCATCAGAATTTCGGACAGGGCGAATGAGCAGTTCTTC
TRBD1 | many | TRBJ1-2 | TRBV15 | CATSALEGADYGYTF | TGTGCCACCAGCGCCCTGGAGGGGGCGGACTATGGCTACACCTTC
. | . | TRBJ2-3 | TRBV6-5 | CASRLTDTQYF | TGTGCCAGCAGACTCACAGATACGCAGTATTTT
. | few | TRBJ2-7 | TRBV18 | CASSPSTGSSYEQYF | TGTGCCAGCTCACCATCAACGGGGAGCTCCTACGAGCAGTACTTC
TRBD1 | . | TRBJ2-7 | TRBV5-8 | CASSLWTGGVVWQYF | TGTGCCAGCAGCTTGTGGACAGGGGGCGTTGTGTGGCAGTACTTC
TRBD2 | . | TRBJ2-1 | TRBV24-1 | CVTSPSGGYNEQFF | TGTGTCACCAGTCCAAGCGGGGGCTACAATGAGCAGTTCTTC
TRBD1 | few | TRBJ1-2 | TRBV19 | CASRVGTGGTYGYTF | TGTGCCAGTAGAGTCGGGACAGGGGGCACCTATGGCTACACCTTC
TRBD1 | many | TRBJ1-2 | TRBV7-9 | CASSMIQGARMDGYTF | TGTGCCAGCAGCATGATACAGGGGGCTCGTATGGATGGCTACACCTTC
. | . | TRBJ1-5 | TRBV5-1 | CASRPDSYNQPQHF | TGCGCCAGCAGACCTGACAGTTACAATCAGCCCCAGCATTTT
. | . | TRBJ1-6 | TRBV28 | CASSPTASSYNSPLHF | TGTGCCAGCAGCCCGACAGCGAGCTCCTATAATTCACCCCTCCACTTT
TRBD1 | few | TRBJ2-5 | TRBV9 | CASSVEGRGRETQYF | TGTGCCAGCAGCGTAGAAGGCAGGGGGCGGGAGACCCAGTACTTC
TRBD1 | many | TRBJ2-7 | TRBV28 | CASSLPGQGDHEQYF | TGTGCCAGCAGTCTCCCGGGACAGGGGGACCACGAGCAGTACTTC
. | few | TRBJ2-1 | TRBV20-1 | CSAESIRGASYNEQFF | TGCAGTGCCGAGTCCATCCGGGGGGCCTCCTACAATGAGCAGTTCTTC
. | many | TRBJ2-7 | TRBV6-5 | CASSPNLLQTTYEQYF | TGTGCCAGCAGTCCTAACCTCCTACAGACAACCTACGAGCAGTACTTC
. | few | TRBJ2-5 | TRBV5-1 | CASSGTIQETQYF | TGCGCCAGCAGCGGGACCATACAAGAGACCCAGTACTTC
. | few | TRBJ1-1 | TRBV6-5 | CASSLGQYTEAFF | TGTGCCAGCAGTCTCGGACAGTACACTGAAGCTTTCTTT
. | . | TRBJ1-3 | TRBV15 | CATRAQGRNTIYF | TGTGCCACCAGGGCCCAGGGACGAAACACCATATATTTT
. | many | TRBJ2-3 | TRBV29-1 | CSVRTRPLDGTQYF | TGCAGCGTTCGGACACGTCCTCTGGACGGTACGCAGTATTTT
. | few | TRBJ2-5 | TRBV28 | CASSAGTRQETQYF | TGTGCCAGCAGTGCCGGGACAAGACAAGAGACCCAGTACTTC
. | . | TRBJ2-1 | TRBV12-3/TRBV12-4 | CASSPGPQGWQFF | TGTGCCAGCAGCCCGGGACCCCAAGGATGGCAGTTCTTC
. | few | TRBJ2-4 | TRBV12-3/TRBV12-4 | CASSPRDNGAGAKNIQYF | TGTGCCAGCAGCCCCCGGGACAACGGGGCGGGGGCCAAAAACATTCAGTACTTC
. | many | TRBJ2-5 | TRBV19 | CASSTDDRTWETQYF | TGTGCCAGTAGTACCGATGACAGGACTTGGGAGACCCAGTACTTC
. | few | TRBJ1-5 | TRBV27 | CASRPRRGQPQHF | TGTGCCAGCAGGCCCCGGCGGGGGCAGCCCCAGCATTTT
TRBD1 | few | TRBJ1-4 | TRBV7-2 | CASSAQSPGGKEKLFF | TGTGCCAGCAGCGCCCAATCCCCAGGGGGGAAGGAAAAACTGTTTTTT
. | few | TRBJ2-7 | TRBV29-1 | CSVKNYEQYF | TGCAGCGTTAAAAATTACGAGCAGTACTTC
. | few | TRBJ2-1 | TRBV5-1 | CASSPGGSGSYNEQFF | TGCGCCAGCAGCCCCGGAGGGTCGGGGTCCTACAATGAGCAGTTCTTC
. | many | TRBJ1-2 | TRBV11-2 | CASSLAGGYGYTF | TGTGCCAGCAGCTTAGCAGGAGGCTATGGCTACACCTTC
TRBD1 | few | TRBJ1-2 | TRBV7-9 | CASSSGQVYGYTF | TGTGCCAGCAGCTCGGGACAGGTCTATGGCTACACCTTC
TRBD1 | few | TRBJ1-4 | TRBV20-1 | CSTGTGRGEKLFF | TGCAGTACCGGGACAGGGAGGGGTGAAAAACTGTTTTTT
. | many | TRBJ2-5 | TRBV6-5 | CASSYSDTPKAQYF | TGTGCCAGCAGTTACTCAGACACCCCGAAGGCCCAGTACTTC
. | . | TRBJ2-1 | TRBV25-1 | CASIGVGGQEQFF | TGTGCCAGCATCGGGGTAGGGGGGCAAGAGCAGTTCTTC
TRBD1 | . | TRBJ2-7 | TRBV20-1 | CSARGRGPGEQYF | TGCAGTGCTAGAGGCAGGGGGCCAGGGGAGCAGTACTTC
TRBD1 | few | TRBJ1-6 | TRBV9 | CASSVAQGATSPLHF | TGTGCCAGCAGCGTAGCTCAGGGGGCGACTTCACCCCTCCACTTT
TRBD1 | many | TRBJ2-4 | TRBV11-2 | CASSPRTGSAVTIQYF | TGTGCCAGCAGCCCCCGGACAGGCTCGGCTGTTACCATTCAGTACTTC
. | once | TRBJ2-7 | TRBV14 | CASSQDALFQVPNEQYF | TGTGCCAGCAGCCAAGATGCCCTTTTCCAAGTTCCCAACGAGCAGTACTTC
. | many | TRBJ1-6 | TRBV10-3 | CAISASTGSNSPLHF | TGTGCCATCAGTGCCTCGACAGGATCTAATTCACCCCTCCACTTT
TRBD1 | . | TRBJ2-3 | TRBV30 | CAWKDRGPTDTQYF | TGTGCCTGGAAAGACAGGGGGCCCACAGATACGCAGTATTTT
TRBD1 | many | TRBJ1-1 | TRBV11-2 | CASSSGQAFVEDTEAFF | TGTGCCAGCAGTTCCGGACAGGCCTTTGTGGAGGACACTGAAGCTTTCTTT
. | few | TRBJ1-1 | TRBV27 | CASSLEGLNTEAFF | TGTGCCAGCAGTTTAGAGGGTTTGAACACTGAAGCTTTCTTT
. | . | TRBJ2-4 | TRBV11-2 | CASSLAQGSWNIQYF | TGTGCCAGCAGCTTAGCCCAGGGTAGTTGGAACATTCAGTACTTC
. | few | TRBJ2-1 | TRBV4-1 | CASSQAQLFYNEQFF | TGCGCCAGCAGCCAAGCGCAACTCTTCTACAATGAGCAGTTCTTC
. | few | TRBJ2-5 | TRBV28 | CASSITPGRWGLGTQYF | TGTGCCAGCAGTATCACCCCCGGAAGGTGGGGGTTAGGAACCCAGTACTTC
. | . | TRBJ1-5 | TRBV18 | CASSFSQDQPQHF | TGTGCCAGCTCATTTTCCCAGGATCAGCCCCAGCATTTT
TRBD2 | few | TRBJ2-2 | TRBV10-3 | CAISAGTSGGLRTGELFF | TGTGCCATCAGTGCCGGGACTAGCGGGGGCCTGAGGACCGGGGAGCTGTTTTTT